Shown below are 31 T cell receptor beta chains from a single sample sequenced in a study of human T cells and chemical hapten exposure. Each CDR3 protein gets one entry after TCRdb re-called the RACE reads with MiXCR. This sample has more than 80,000 distinct CDR3 sequences, with roughly 12% found just once. Time point: pre-sensitization, week 0. The treatment was: therapeutic diphenylcyclopropenone sensitization with weekly scalp DPC. The input for sequencing was whole blood, taken in connection with sensitization to the hapten diphenylcyclopropenone (DPC). The receptors here all came from a woman aged 45-65 years with alopecia areata. Some clones in this sample may be carry-over from other donors' samples.

The chain combines TRBV29-1 with TRBJ2-1, with D uncertain. Between the trimmed V and J ends, which lost 4 bases and 6 bases, there was a span of 13 bases. There are 13 residues in the CDR3. Germline loops: CDR1 SQVTM, CDR2 ANQGSEA. CDR3: CSVASRNANEQFF. The CDR3 bases are TGCAGCGTTGCAAGTCGGAATGCCAATGAGCAGTTCTTC.

This clonotype was counted at least ten times. The chain uses TRBV11-2 and TRBJ2-1; no reliable D call. V lost 6 bases and J lost 7, with 7 bases in between. This CDR3 has 11 amino acids. Germline V lookup: CDR1 SGHAT, CDR2 FQNNGV. The CDR3 DNA reads TGTGCCAGCAGAGAAGGGAATGAGCAGTTCTTC. This gives the protein CASREGNEQFF. Full variable domain (rest looked up from reference TRBV11-2 and TRBJ2-1): EAGVAQSPRYKIIEKRQSVAFWCNPISGHATLYWYQQILGQGPKLLIQFQNNGVVDDSQLPKDRFSAERLKGVDSTLKIQPAKLEDSAVYLCASREGNEQFFGPGTRLTVL.

This clonotype was picked up a small number of times. The J gene is TRBJ1-4, the V gene TRBV21-1; the table assigns TRBD1, which was not confirmed against the DNA. TRBV21-1 is shown as a pseudogene. The CDR3 has 18 amino acids. CDR3 bases: TGTGCCAGCAGCTTCCGACAGGGGGCTATTGGAACTAATGAAAAACTGTTTTTT. Its protein product is CASSFRQGAIGTNEKLFF.

This clonotype showed up many times. This chain connects TRBV6-2 or TRBV6-3 to TRBJ2-4, with 8 bases matching TRBD1. CDR1 is MNHEY, CDR2 SVGEGT, per germline. This CDR3 contains 16 residues. V lost 5 bases, J lost 6 bases, and 12 bases stayed unmatched. CDR3 nucleotides: TGTGCCAGCAGTCGGACAGGGCCCGATCTTGGAAACATTCAGTACTTC. It yields the protein CASSRTGPDLGNIQYF.

This clonotype has ten or more counts. The chain employs TRBV3-1 and TRBJ1-3, with no clear D. Per the germline V gene, CDR1 is LGHDT and CDR2 is YNNKEL (reference sequence). There are 13 residues in the CDR3. With 1 base removed from V and 3 bases from J, the gap between germline ends came to 4 bases. CDR3 sequence (DNA): TGTGCCAGCAGCCAAGGAAGTGGAAACACCATATATTTT. It encodes CASSQGSGNTIYF.

This clonotype has ten or more counts. The chain uses TRBV18 and TRBJ2-1, with D tentatively TRBD1 (6 bases). Germline CDR1 and CDR2: KGHSH and LQKENI. V gave up 3 bases and J gave up 4 bases, with 16 bases separating them. CDR3 size: 16 residues. The CDR3 is CASSPLATGQYNEQFF. DNA of the CDR3: TGTGCCAGCTCACCTTTGGCGACAGGACAGTACAATGAGCAGTTCTTC.

The V and J genes are TRBV29-1 and TRBJ2-3; 10 positions match TRBD2. With 3 bases clipped from V and 1 base from J, the junction kept 1 base outside the gene matches. This CDR3 contains 14 residues. Germline-derived CDR1 and CDR2 are SQVTM and ANQGSEA. The CDR3 DNA sequence: TGCAGCGTTGACGGACTAGCGGGCACAGATACGCAGTATTTT. This gives the protein CSVDGLAGTDTQYF.

V is TRBV7-2 and J is TRBJ2-7; 9 positions match TRBD2. This CDR3 is 15 amino acids long. J gave up 2 bases and V 5 bases, and 7 bases lay outside the gene matches. Germline CDR1 and CDR2: SGHTA and FQGNSA. CDR3 protein: CASSQVAGVPYEQYF. The DNA for the CDR3 is TGTGCCAGCAGCCAAGTAGCGGGAGTGCCCTACGAGCAGTACTTC.

The rearrangement links TRBV28 to TRBJ2-1; 8 bases are a match to TRBD2. The J segment lost 6 bases and the V segment lost 2 bases, leaving 6 bases of the junction unmatched. The CDR3 runs 15 residues. The germline gives CDR1 MDHEN, CDR2 SYDVKM. In nucleotides, the CDR3 is TGTGCCAGCAGTTTAAGCGCTAGCGGGCGCAATGAGCAGTTCTTC. Its protein product is CASSLSASGRNEQFF.

This clonotype was observed a handful of times. Here the CDR3 reads CATNRGTEAFF. CDR3 nucleotides: TGTGCCACCAACAGGGGGACTGAAGCTTTCTTT. The chain joins TRBV28 to TRBJ1-1; TRBD1 matches at 8 bases. Germline V CDR1 and CDR2: MDHEN, SYDVKM. The CDR3 is 11 residues long. With V trimmed by 10 bases and J by 5 bases, 3 bases remained unmatched.

Only a few counts were recorded for this clonotype. The chain carries TRBV7-9 and TRBJ1-2; 9 bases align to TRBD1. Germline-derived CDR1 and CDR2 are SEHNR and FQNEAQ (reference sequence). The V gene end was trimmed by 4 bases and the J gene end by 4 bases; junction bases not matched to a gene: 13. CDR3 size: 17 residues. The chain's CDR3 is CASSSIPGQGWSYGYTF. CDR3 nucleotide sequence: TGTGCCAGCAGCTCCATCCCGGGACAGGGTTGGAGCTATGGCTACACCTTC.

V is TRBV29-1 and J is TRBJ2-7, with D perhaps being TRBD1 or TRBD2 (5 bases each). This CDR3 has 13 amino acids. Between the trimmed V and J ends, which lost 0 bases and 4 bases, there was a span of 10 bases. Germline V gives CDR1 SQVTM, CDR2 ANQGSEA. The CDR3 DNA sequence: TGCAGCGTTGAAGATTGGGACGGATACGAGCAGTACTTC. The encoded protein is CSVEDWDGYEQYF.

The chain couples TRBV14 to TRBJ2-3; the D is unclear. The V end lost 4 bases, the J end lost 2 bases, and 10 bases lay between the germline ends. This CDR3 comprises 14 residues. Germline V gene sequence: CDR1 SGHDN, CDR2 FVKESK. CDR3 nucleotide sequence: TGTGCCAGCAGCCCTTCTCTATTCACAGATACGCAGTATTTT. It specifies CASSPSLFTDTQYF.

The chain recombines TRBV20-1 with TRBJ1-1; the D is unclear. V gave up 4 bases and J gave up 0 bases, with 9 bases separating them. Germline V gene sequence: CDR1 DFQATT, CDR2 SNEGSKA (reference sequence). This CDR3 has 13 amino acids. Written as DNA, the CDR3 is TGCAGTGCTAACGGGGAAGTGAACACTGAAGCTTTCTTT. Its protein product is CSANGEVNTEAFF.

The sample holds a few counts of this clonotype. The V call is TRBV18, the J call TRBJ2-1; D perhaps matches TRBD1 (6 bases). V lost 4 bases and J 7 bases, leaving 11 bases between the germline ends. Germline CDR1 reads KGHSH; CDR2 reads LQKENI. The CDR3 covers 13 residues. In DNA form, the CDR3 reads TGTGCCAGCTCACTAACAAGGGGGAATGAGCAGTTCTTC. Its protein is CASSLTRGNEQFF. The complete variable domain, with remaining parts taken from reference TRBV18 and TRBJ2-1, reads NAGVMQNPRHLVRRRGQEARLRCSPMKGHSHVYWYRQLPEEGLKFMVYLQKENIIDESGMPKERFSAEFPKEGPSILRIQQVVRGDSAAYFCASSLTRGNEQFFGPGTRLTVL.

The chain couples TRBV11-3 to TRBJ2-1, with D possibly matching TRBD2 (5 bases). With 1 base removed from V and 7 bases from J, the gap between germline ends came to 11 bases. Germline V gene data show CDR1 as SGHNT and CDR2 as YENEEA. The CDR3 sequence is 14 residues long. The CDR3 loop is CASSLAPGKNEQFF. CDR3 nucleotide sequence: TGTGCCAGCAGCTTAGCCCCGGGGAAAAATGAGCAGTTCTTC.

This clonotype was detected ten times or more. The chain carries TRBV7-9 and TRBJ1-3; tentative D call: TRBD1 (5 bases). CDR3 length equals 14 residues. Germline loops: CDR1 SEHNR, CDR2 FQNEAQ (reference sequence). The germline V and J ends were trimmed by 1 base and 4 bases, with 8 bases remaining between them. The CDR3 DNA is TGTGCCAGCAGCTTAGGAGGGGACGGAAACACCATATATTTT. Translated, it gives CASSLGGDGNTIYF.

This clonotype appeared many times. Here the CDR3 DNA reads TGCGCCAGCAGCCAAGAAGGGACTAGCGGGGGGATAGGAGATACGCAGTATTTT. This gives the protein CASSQEGTSGGIGDTQYF. V and J are TRBV4-3 and TRBJ2-3; 15 bases fit TRBD2. The germline gives CDR1 LGHNA, CDR2 YSLEER. This CDR3 is 18 amino acids long. J was trimmed by 5 bases and V by 0 bases; bases with no gene match: 6.

The table lists this clonotype with a few counts. V is TRBV7-2 and J is TRBJ2-1; 10 bases agree with TRBD1. V lost 8 bases to trimming and J lost 7 bases; unmatched junction nucleotides: 2. There are 12 residues in the CDR3. Germline V gene lookup returns CDR1 SGHTA and CDR2 FQGNSA. CDR3 DNA sequence: TGTGCCAGCCGGACAGGGGGGAATGAGCAGTTCTTC. Translated, it gives CASRTGGNEQFF. Supplemented by reference TRBV7-2 and TRBJ2-1, the full variable domain reads GAGVSQSPSNKVTEKGKDVELRCDPISGHTALYWYRQSLGQGLEFLIYFQGNSAPDKSGLPSDRFSAERTGGSVSTLTIQRTQQEDSAVYLCASRTGGNEQFFGPGTRLTVL.

This clonotype was seen a few times. This rearrangement joins TRBV2 to TRBJ1-6, with a tentative D call TRBD1 (6 bases). This CDR3 spans 16 amino acids. The germline V and J ends were trimmed by 4 bases and 2 bases, with 12 bases remaining between them. Germline CDR1 and CDR2: SNHLY and FYNNEI. CDR3 sequence reads: CASSGAGAPYNSPLHF. The DNA of the CDR3 is TGTGCCAGCAGTGGAGCAGGGGCCCCCTATAATTCACCCCTCCACTTT.

The CDR3 protein is CASSNDSFYEQYF. The CDR3 DNA is TGTGCCAGCAGTAACGACAGTTTCTACGAGCAGTACTTC. The rearrangement uses TRBV28 and TRBJ2-7; possibly TRBD1 for D (5 bases). There are 13 residues in the CDR3. Looked up from germline, CDR1 is MDHEN and CDR2 is SYDVKM. V lost 5 bases to trimming and J lost 3 bases, with 11 bases between them.

There are a few counts of this clonotype. V and J are TRBV7-2 and TRBJ2-1; TRBD1 is a possible D gene (5 bases). There are 12 residues in the CDR3. From germline, CDR1 is SGHTA and CDR2 FQGNSA. Trimming took 5 bases from V and 14 from J, leaving 16 bases between them. The DNA for the CDR3 is TGTGCCAGCAGCCCACAGGTGGCTACGAAGTTCTTC. Its protein is CASSPQVATKFF.

The chain couples TRBV11-2 to TRBJ2-1, with a weak D call TRBD1 (5 bases). CDR3 size: 13 residues. V was trimmed by 2 bases and J by 8 bases, leaving 10 bases between them. CDR1 and CDR2 (germline): SGHAT, FQNNGV. The CDR3 coding sequence is TGTGCCAGCAGCTTACCCAGGGTCTATGAGCAGTTCTTC. It yields the protein CASSLPRVYEQFF. Together with reference TRBV11-2 and TRBJ2-1, the CDR3 gives the full variable domain: EAGVAQSPRYKIIEKRQSVAFWCNPISGHATLYWYQQILGQGPKLLIQFQNNGVVDDSQLPKDRFSAERLKGVDSTLKIQPAKLEDSAVYLCASSLPRVYEQFFGPGTRLTVL.

This clonotype was seen a few times. The rearrangement links TRBV18 to TRBJ1-1; D is uncertain. The ends were cut back, 2 bases at V and 0 bases at J, with 13 bases in the middle. Per germline, CDR1 KGHSH and CDR2 LQKENI. The CDR3 contains 16 residues. DNA for the CDR3: TGTGCCAGCTCACCAACCGGGTCCGCTCTGAACACTGAAGCTTTCTTT. Its protein is CASSPTGSALNTEAFF.

This sequence joins TRBV18 and TRBJ1-5, with D possibly being TRBD1 (6 bases). This CDR3 is built from 15 residues. Germline V gene sequence: CDR1 KGHSH, CDR2 LQKENI. The V end lost 3 bases, the J end lost 6 bases, and 15 bases lay between the germline ends. The chain's CDR3 is CASSPGAGDSQPQHF. Here the CDR3 DNA reads TGTGCCAGCTCACCTGGGGCAGGGGATAGTCAGCCCCAGCATTTT.

The chain carries TRBV7-9 and TRBJ2-7; TRBD1 agrees at 7 bases. This CDR3 is built from 15 residues. V lost 1 base and J lost 4; bases outside the gene matches: 7. CDR1 is SEHNR, CDR2 FQNEAQ, per germline (reference sequence). The CDR3 DNA follows: TGTGCCAGCAGCTTAGGACAGGGTTCTTTATACGAGCAGTACTTC. Translated: CASSLGQGSLYEQYF.

This clonotype was found a few times. The V call is TRBV20-1, the J call TRBJ2-1; perhaps TRBD1 as D (6 bases). Germline CDR1 reads DFQATT; CDR2 reads SNEGSKA (reference sequence). This CDR3 is 14 amino acids long. Trimming removed 6 bases at V and 5 bases at J, with 17 bases between. The DNA of the CDR3 is TGCAGTGCCAGGCCCGGGACAAGCGACAATGAGCAGTTCTTC. Translated, it gives CSARPGTSDNEQFF.

The V and J genes are TRBV10-3 and TRBJ1-2; a possible D gene is TRBD1 (5 bases). V was shortened by 4 bases and J by 4 bases, with 7 bases between the two germline ends. The germline V gene encodes CDR1 ENHRY and CDR2 SYGVKD. This CDR3 has 12 residues. The CDR3 nucleotides are TGTGCCATCAGTGCCGACAGCTATGGCTACACCTTC. Protein sequence: CAISADSYGYTF.

This clonotype was counted between two and nine times. The V gene is TRBV4-3, the J gene TRBJ1-5; no firm D call. Germline V lookup: CDR1 LGHNA, CDR2 YSLEER. There are 14 residues in the CDR3. Trimming cost V 0 bases and J 6 bases, with 9 bases left between them. The CDR3 loop is CASSQELASQPQHF. The CDR3 nucleotides read TGCGCCAGCAGCCAAGAGTTGGCGTCTCAGCCCCAGCATTTT.

The V gene is TRBV5-1, the J gene TRBJ2-3, with D perhaps matching TRBD2 (5 bases). This CDR3 has 12 amino acids. The germline V gene has CDR1 SGHRS and CDR2 YFSETQ. The V end was cut by 4 bases, the J end by 10 bases, with 13 bases between. In DNA, the CDR3 is TGCGCCAGCAGCCCAGGTCTCGGGGCGCAGTATTTT. This codes for CASSPGLGAQYF.

This clonotype was seen only a few times. The gene calls are TRBV28 and TRBJ2-7; no clear D. Trimming shortened V by 2 bases and J by 4 bases, and 12 bases separated the two germline ends. This CDR3 contains 14 residues. Per the germline V gene, CDR1 is MDHEN and CDR2 is SYDVKM. The CDR3 is CASSLPGSIYEQYF. The CDR3 region has the DNA TGTGCCAGCAGTTTACCGGGCTCAATATACGAGCAGTACTTC.